This TCR beta chain was sequenced in a study of T cell changes during pregnancy in multiple sclerosis. Some clones are missing from TCRdb's copy, which holds only in-frame ones; the method was immunoSEQ multiplex PCR. The sample includes some 33,000 clones, 80% to 90% seen only once; the top ten take 8.5% to 14%. This CDR3 has 14 amino acids. Between the trimmed V and J ends, which lost 0 bases and 7 bases, there was a span of 9 bases. Germline V CDR1 and CDR2: MNHNY, SVGAGI (reference sequence). This rearrangement joins TRBV6-6 to TRBJ2-2; TRBD2 is a possible D gene (6 bases). The source is a female donor with multiple sclerosis, enrolled in a pregnancy study. Sequencing used CD8+ T cells from peripheral blood mononuclear cells, obtained in the third trimester of pregnancy. The DNA of the CDR3 is TGTGCCAGCAGTTACTCGAACGGGGGCGGGGAGCTGTTTTTT. This gives the protein CASSYSNGGGELFF.